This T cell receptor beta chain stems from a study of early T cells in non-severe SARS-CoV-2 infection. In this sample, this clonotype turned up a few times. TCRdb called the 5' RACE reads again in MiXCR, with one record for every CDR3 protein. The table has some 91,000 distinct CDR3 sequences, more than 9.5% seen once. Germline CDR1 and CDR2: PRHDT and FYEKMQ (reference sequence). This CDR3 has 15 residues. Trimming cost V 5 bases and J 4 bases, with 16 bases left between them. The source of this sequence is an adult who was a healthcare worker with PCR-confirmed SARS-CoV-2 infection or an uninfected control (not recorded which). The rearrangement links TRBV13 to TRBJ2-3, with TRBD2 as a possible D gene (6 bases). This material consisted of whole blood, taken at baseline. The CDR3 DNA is TGTGCCAGCAGCCCCGGGACCAGCGGGCCAGATACGCAGTATTTT. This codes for CASSPGTSGPDTQYF. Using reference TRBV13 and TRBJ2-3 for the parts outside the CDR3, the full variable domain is AAGVIQSPRHLIKEKRETATLKCYPIPRHDTVYWYQQGPGQDPQFLISFYEKMQSDKGSIPDRFSAQQFSDYHSELNMSSLELGDSALYFCASSPGTSGPDTQYFGPGTRLTVL.